The 17 T cell receptor beta chains reported below all come from one sample, sequenced in a study of cytomegalovirus exposure and HLA in healthy donors. PCR used 60 Vbeta primers and 13 Jbeta primers. Libraries were prepared by immunoSEQ multiplex PCR; TCRdb keeps only in-frame clonotypes and omits some of them. The table shows approximately 100,000 clones, with about 80% occurring only once. The sample consisted of PBMCs. The receptors were gathered from a man in his sixties in good health and CMV-seropositive.

The genes are TRBV6-5 and TRBJ1-6, with a weak D call TRBD1 (6 bases). Trimming took off 6 bases at V and 4 bases at J, with 13 bases between the two ends. This CDR3 comprises 15 residues. CDR1 and CDR2 from the germline V gene are MNHEY and SVGAGI. The CDR3 protein is CASRLGTTYNSPLHF. The CDR3 nucleotides are TGTGCCAGCAGGCTTGGGACAACGTATAATTCACCCCTCCACTTT.

The chain has TRBV7-9 and TRBJ1-5; 10 nucleotides align to TRBD1. The germline CDR1 and CDR2 sequences are SEHNR and FQNEAQ (reference sequence). This CDR3 has 19 amino acids. Losses at the gene ends were 0 bases for V and 8 bases for J; bases not matched to a gene: 16. CDR3 protein: CASSLAKKGQGPSGEPQHF. The CDR3 DNA reads as TGTGCCAGCAGCTTAGCGAAGAAGGGACAGGGGCCCTCAGGTGAGCCCCAGCATTTT.

The rearrangement links TRBV7-3 to TRBJ2-3; TRBD1 aligns across 7 bases. CDR3 length: 15 residues. Trimming at V came to 5 bases and at J to 6 bases, leaving 11 bases not matched to a gene. Germline V gene sequence: CDR1 SGHTA, CDR2 FQGTGA. This CDR3 is CASSLRRGGRDTQYF. In nucleotides, the CDR3 is TGTGCCAGCAGCCTTCGTAGAGGGGGCAGGGATACGCAGTATTTT. The whole variable domain, filled in from reference TRBV7-3 and TRBJ2-3, reads GAGVSQTPSNKVTEKGKYVELRCDPISGHTALYWYRQSLGQGPEFLIYFQGTGAADDSGLPNDRFFAVRPEGSVSTLKIQRTERGDSAVYLCASSLRRGGRDTQYFGPGTRLTVL.

The J gene is TRBJ2-2, the V gene TRBV11-2, with a weak D call TRBD1 (6 bases). V was pared by 2 bases and J by 7 bases, with 14 bases between. The length of the CDR3 is 15 residues. Germline CDR1 and CDR2: SGHAT and FQNNGV. The CDR3 protein is CASSLRGNSIGELFF. CDR3 in DNA: TGTGCCAGCAGCTTAAGGGGGAATAGTATCGGGGAGCTGTTTTTT.

This chain uses TRBV19 with TRBJ1-6; D possibly corresponds to TRBD1 (6 bases). CDR3 length equals 18 residues. The germline V gene has CDR1 LNHDA and CDR2 SQIVND (reference sequence). Trimming shortened V by 3 bases and J by 5 bases, and 20 bases separated the two germline ends. CDR3 coding DNA: TGTGCCAGTAGTATTTTGGGGGCACAGGGAACACATAATTCACCCCTCCACTTT. It yields the protein CASSILGAQGTHNSPLHF.

The chain recombines TRBV5-4 with TRBJ2-2, with 9 positions matching TRBD1. The CDR3 runs to 15 residues. Germline-derived CDR1 and CDR2 are SGHNT and YYREEE (reference sequence). The junction had 3 bases not matched to a gene; V was cut back by 0 bases and J by 6 bases. Here the CDR3 reads CASSLGDRAAGELFF. The CDR3 nucleotides read TGTGCCAGCAGCTTGGGGGACAGGGCGGCCGGGGAGCTGTTTTTT.

This clone was picked up one time. This chain joins TRBV9 and TRBJ2-1; a possible D gene is TRBD1 (5 bases). Germline-derived CDR1 and CDR2 are SGDLS and YYNGEE. CDR3 length: 13 amino acids. With 4 bases removed from V and 5 bases from J, the gap between germline ends came to 10 bases. The CDR3 nucleotides are TGTGCCAGCAGCCCAACAGGAAACAATGAGCAGTTCTTC. Translation gives CASSPTGNNEQFF.

The chain carries TRBV18 and TRBJ2-2; D is perhaps TRBD2 (5 bases). The germline V gene encodes CDR1 KGHSH and CDR2 LQKENI. The V and J ends lost 6 bases and 3 bases respectively, with 11 bases between them. The CDR3 is 14 amino acids. As DNA, the CDR3 is TGTGCCAGCTCCTTCGCGGGTTACACCGGGGAGCTGTTTTTT. It specifies CASSFAGYTGELFF.

A few counts support this clone. V and J are TRBV6-6 and TRBJ1-1, with 9 nucleotides matching TRBD1. Germline values: CDR1 MNHNY, CDR2 SVGAGI (reference sequence). CDR3 length: 15 residues. The junction had 6 bases not matched to a gene; V was cut back by 2 bases and J by 5 bases. CDR3 DNA sequence: TGTGCCAGCAGTTACGTCGGGACAGGGTATACTGAAGCTTTCTTT. Its protein product is CASSYVGTGYTEAFF.

The J gene is TRBJ1-5, the V gene TRBV19; TRBD1 matches at 8 bases. Germline V CDR1 and CDR2: LNHDA, SQIVND (reference sequence). This CDR3 contains 17 residues. Trimming removed 6 bases from V and 1 base from J; junction bases left unmatched: 11. CDR3 sequence (DNA): TGTGCCAGTAGCGCTCCCCCACAGGGGGTAAGCAATCAGCCCCAGCATTTT. As protein: CASSAPPQGVSNQPQHF.

The chain employs TRBV7-9 and TRBJ1-6; 7 positions match TRBD1. Germline CDR1 SEHNR, CDR2 FQNEAQ (reference sequence). The V and J ends lost 5 bases and 7 bases, in that order; junction bases with no gene match: 5. The CDR3 runs to 14 residues. The CDR3 reads CASSLGTDNSPLHF. CDR3 coding DNA: TGTGCCAGCAGCCTCGGGACAGACAATTCACCCCTCCACTTT. Together with reference TRBV7-9 and TRBJ1-6, the CDR3 gives the full variable domain: DTGVSQNPRHKITKRGQNVTFRCDPISEHNRLYWYRQTLGQGPEFLTYFQNEAQLEKSRLLSDRFSAERPKGSFSTLEIQRTEQGDSAMYLCASSLGTDNSPLHFGNGTRLTVT.

The gene calls are TRBV25-1 and TRBJ1-4; possibly TRBD1 for D (5 bases). Per germline, CDR1 MGHDK and CDR2 SYGVNS. CDR3 length: 15 residues. V was shortened by 3 bases and J by 1 base, with 9 bases between the two germline ends. The CDR3: CASSDGGITNEKLFF. CDR3 bases: TGTGCCAGCAGTGACGGGGGGATAACTAATGAAAAACTGTTTTTT.

V usage is TRBV28 and J usage is TRBJ1-1; D remains unclear. V was clipped by 1 base and J by 11 bases, with 11 bases between them. This CDR3 spans 12 amino acids. Germline V CDR1 and CDR2: MDHEN, SYDVKM. For the CDR3, the DNA is TGTGCCAGCAGTTTATATGGAGGCGAGGCTTTCTTT. Protein: CASSLYGGEAFF.

The rearrangement uses TRBV2 and TRBJ2-7; D call uncertain. Germline V lookup: CDR1 SNHLY, CDR2 FYNNEI. V lost 5 bases, J lost 3 bases, and 8 bases lay in between. The CDR3 contains 12 residues. CDR3 sequence (DNA): TGTGCCAGCAGTCCCGACAACTACGAGCAGTACTTC. It yields the protein CASSPDNYEQYF.

This chain joins TRBV28 and TRBJ2-5; D is ambiguous. CDR1 and CDR2 (germline): MDHEN, SYDVKM. This CDR3 comprises 12 residues. Trimming removed 1 base from V and 2 bases from J, with 2 bases in between. CDR3 coding DNA: TGTGCCAGCAGTTTATCACAAGAGACCCAGTACTTC. It yields the protein CASSLSQETQYF.

This clone was seen a few times. V and J are TRBV5-5 and TRBJ1-5; the match to TRBD1 covers 9 bases. Per germline, CDR1 SGHKS and CDR2 YYEKEE (reference sequence). This CDR3 has 15 residues. V dropped 0 bases and J dropped 6; count of bases not matched to a gene: 4. The CDR3 protein is CASSLAGTGSQPQHF. CDR3 in DNA: TGTGCCAGCAGCTTGGCTGGGACAGGGAGTCAGCCCCAGCATTTT.

There are a few counts of this clone. J is TRBJ1-5 and V is TRBV2; a possible D gene is TRBD1 (6 bases). The CDR3 has 13 amino acids. The germline gives CDR1 SNHLY, CDR2 FYNNEI. The V gene lost 8 bases and the J gene lost 4 bases, with 12 bases spanning the gap. The CDR3 nucleotides read TGTGCCAGCGGTAGGCAGGGGAATCAGCCCCAGCATTTT. Translation: CASGRQGNQPQHF.